The entry below gives a single T cell receptor (beta chain) sequence along with its context. What it binds is unknown. This sample is drawn from a study of shared clonotypes between healthy human individuals. The assay ran at deep level. A roughly 200 ng quantity of DNA, roughly 32,000 T cell genomes, went into the sorted-subset replicate PCRs. In the original workflow: ImmunoSEQ junction-only sequences lacked quality scores, so their filtering differed. Sequencing was performed with immunoSEQ multiplex PCR; in TCRdb, only in-frame clones are kept and a portion is missing. The V and J calls and clone size are taken from that table; D and trimming were inferred from the DNA. The sample carries around 580,000 clones, 95% to 98% recorded once. J was trimmed by 5 bases and V by 4 bases; bases with no gene match: 8. The CDR3 is made up of 15 amino acids. Germline V lookup: CDR1 SGHVS, CDR2 FNYEAQ. The study, taken as a whole, reports: Sample collection involved blood only; tissue repertoires are likely different.

Naive CD8 cells lacked CD45RO and underwent positive selection for CCR7, leaving out terminally differentiated effector memory CD45RA+ cells. Sequenced input: naive CD8+ T cells sorted from blood. The TCR originated in a man aged 25 to 40 in good health. The rearrangement links TRBV7-6 to TRBJ2-1, with TRBD1 matching 7 bases. This chain's CDR3 is CASSSGQALNNEQFF. CDR3 DNA sequence: TGTGCCAGCAGCTCTGGACAGGCCCTCAACAATGAGCAGTTCTTC.